These 29 T cell receptor beta chains were sequenced from one sample in a study of shared clonotypes between healthy human individuals. The table came from immunoSEQ multiplex PCR; TCRdb's copy has only in-frame clones and leaves some out. The sample carries about 490,000 clones, approximately 82% recorded once. Material for sequencing was PBMCs. Receptors originate from a woman in her forties in good health. Some clones in this sample may be carry-over from other donors' samples.

J is TRBJ1-1 and V is TRBV7-6; 9 positions agree with TRBD1. With V trimmed by 4 bases and J by 5 bases, 5 bases remained unmatched. CDR1 and CDR2 from the germline V gene are SGHVS and FNYEAQ. This CDR3 is 14 amino acids long. The CDR3 spells CASSSDRGGTEAFF. The CDR3 DNA reads TGTGCCAGCAGCTCGGACAGGGGTGGTACTGAAGCTTTCTTT.

As to this clone: A much more abundant neighbour one base away suggests this may be a read error. Other DNA sequences in this sample translate to the same CDR3. The V call is TRBV28, the J call TRBJ1-1; perhaps TRBD1 as D (5 bases). Trimming left V 5 bases short and J 6 bases short, with 10 bases between. The germline CDR1 and CDR2 sequences are MDHEN and SYDVKM. This CDR3 spans 12 amino acids. The CDR3 DNA follows: TGTGCCAGCAGTAAGGGGCAGTCTGAAGCTTTCTTT. This sequence encodes CASSKGQSEAFF.

The chain is built from TRBV5-1 and TRBJ1-2; D gene ambiguous. The CDR3 is made up of 13 amino acids. Trimming took 2 bases from V and 5 from J, leaving 10 bases between them. CDR1 and CDR2 (germline): SGHRS, YFSETQ. In DNA, the CDR3 is TGCGCCAGCAGCTTACTCCCGGAATATGGCTACACCTTC. This sequence encodes CASSLLPEYGYTF.

The V call is TRBV29-1, the J call TRBJ1-1; possible D gene TRBD1, 5 bases. The CDR3 spans 12 residues. V was cut by 7 bases and J by 1 base, with 10 bases left in between. CDR1 SQVTM and CDR2 ANQGSEA come from the germline V gene. The chain's CDR3 is CSAGLQNTEAFF. The CDR3 nucleotides are TGCAGCGCGGGACTTCAGAACACTGAAGCTTTCTTT.

V and J are TRBV25-1 and TRBJ2-5; unclear D gene. Per the germline V gene, CDR1 is MGHDK and CDR2 is SYGVNS. Deletions cut 4 bases from V and 0 bases from J, with 6 bases between. The CDR3 runs to 13 residues. The DNA for the CDR3 is TGTGCCAGCAGTGTTCAGAACCAAGAGACCCAGTACTTC. Translated, it gives CASSVQNQETQYF.

As concerns this clone: This may be a read error: a much more frequent sequence differs by one nucleotide. The V and J genes are TRBV5-4 and TRBJ2-3; the match to TRBD1 covers 9 bases. The CDR3 loop spans 15 amino acids. Per germline, CDR1 SGHNT and CDR2 YYREEE (reference sequence). The CDR3 here is CASSKTGGGIDTQCF. DNA for the CDR3: TGTGCCAGCAGCAAAACAGGGGGCGGTATCGATACGCAGTGTTTT.

The chain recombines TRBV7-8 with TRBJ2-2; a weak D match, TRBD2 (5 bases). Trimming removed 5 bases from V and 2 bases from J, with 12 bases in between. This CDR3 region has 15 residues. Germline V gene sequence: CDR1 SGHVS, CDR2 FQNEAQ. CDR3 coding DNA: TGTGCCAGCAGCCATCGGGGAAGCAACACCGGGGAGCTGTTTTTT. Translation: CASSHRGSNTGELFF.

V usage is TRBV29-1 and J usage is TRBJ2-3; 9 bases line up with TRBD2. Trimming cost V 4 bases and J 2 bases; bases outside gene matches: 7. Germline V gives CDR1 SQVTM, CDR2 ANQGSEA. There are 15 residues in the CDR3. The CDR3, as DNA: TGCAGCGTTGTTGTTAGCGGGGGCCCCACAGATACGCAGTATTTT. It is translated as CSVVVSGGPTDTQYF.

The V call is TRBV11-2, the J call TRBJ2-3; 14 bases are a match to TRBD2. The CDR3 is 17 residues long. Germline values: CDR1 SGHAT, CDR2 FQNNGV. V lost 1 base, J lost 5 bases, and 5 bases stayed unmatched. This CDR3 is CASSLGLAGGPVDTQYF. CDR3 sequence (DNA): TGTGCCAGCAGCTTAGGACTAGCGGGAGGGCCCGTAGATACGCAGTATTTT. The full variable domain, with the rest looked up from reference TRBV11-2 and TRBJ2-3, is EAGVAQSPRYKIIEKRQSVAFWCNPISGHATLYWYQQILGQGPKLLIQFQNNGVVDDSQLPKDRFSAERLKGVDSTLKIQPAKLEDSAVYLCASSLGLAGGPVDTQYFGPGTRLTVL.

The V gene is TRBV11-2, the J gene TRBJ2-7, with 14 bases aligning to TRBD2. Germline lookup yields CDR1 SGHAT and CDR2 FQNNGV. This CDR3 is 14 amino acids long. The trim removed 8 bases at V and 4 bases at J, leaving 4 bases unmatched. DNA of the CDR3: TGTGCCAGCCGGGGACTAGCGGGAGAATACGAGCAGTACTTC. Translating it yields CASRGLAGEYEQYF.

This clone has just one count. This chain links TRBV6-1 with TRBJ2-2, with unresolved D. Deletions cut 8 bases from V and 2 bases from J, with 6 bases between. In germline, CDR1 is MNHNS, CDR2 SASEGT. The CDR3 consists of 12 residues. The CDR3 DNA is TGTGCCAGCGGCAGAAACACCGGGGAGCTGTTTTTT. Protein sequence: CASGRNTGELFF.

In its sample, this clone was seen a few times. V usage is TRBV5-4 and J usage is TRBJ1-1, with 11 bases lining up with TRBD1. Trimming removed 4 bases from V and 6 bases from J; junction bases left unmatched: 8. The CDR3 covers 15 residues. The germline V gene encodes CDR1 SGHNT and CDR2 YYREEE (reference sequence). The CDR3 region has the DNA TGTGCCAGCAGCCCCGGACAGGGGGCTAATCCTGAAGCTTTCTTT. It translates to CASSPGQGANPEAFF.

The chain is built from TRBV5-6 and TRBJ2-7, with D unresolved. CDR1 SGHDT and CDR2 YYEEEE come from the germline V gene. Trimming removed 2 bases at V and 3 bases at J, with 18 bases between. The CDR3 runs to 16 residues. The CDR3: CASSLLGPRSVYEQYF. CDR3 nucleotides: TGTGCCAGCAGCTTATTAGGCCCCCGGTCTGTCTACGAGCAGTACTTC.

This clone appeared a few times. This sequence joins TRBV14 and TRBJ1-2; D uncertain. The CDR3 is made up of 14 amino acids. Germline lookup yields CDR1 SGHDN and CDR2 FVKESK. Trimming removed 0 bases from V and 3 bases from J, with 8 bases in between. CDR3: CASSQEGEYYGYTF. The CDR3 nucleotides are TGTGCCAGCAGCCAAGAAGGCGAATACTATGGCTACACCTTC.

In this sample, this clone turned up once. This rearrangement joins TRBV7-3 to TRBJ2-5, with 8 positions matching TRBD2. This CDR3 has 14 residues. J gave up 5 bases and V 4 bases, and 6 bases lay outside the gene matches. Germline values: CDR1 SGHTA, CDR2 FQGTGA. CDR3 coding DNA: TGTGCCAGCAGCTCCGTTGCGGGAGGTGAGACCCAGTACTTC. This sequence encodes CASSSVAGGETQYF.

The chain is built from TRBV5-1 and TRBJ2-5, with D maybe TRBD1 (6 bases). The J call is doubtful: the DNA matches TRBJ2-7 better. CDR1 is SGHRS, CDR2 YFSETQ, per germline. This CDR3 spans 15 amino acids. The CDR3 loop reads CASSLSGTSSYEQYF. For the CDR3, the DNA is TGCGCCAGCAGCTTGTCCGGGACAAGCTCCTACGAGCAGTACTTC.

This clone has just a few counts. This chain joins TRBV25-1 and TRBJ2-3, with D perhaps given as TRBD1 or TRBD2 (5 bases each). This CDR3 contains 16 residues. The germline gives CDR1 MGHDK, CDR2 SYGVNS. Trimming removed 5 bases from V and 0 bases from J, with 15 bases in between. The CDR3, as DNA: TGTGCCAGCAGTCAGTGGGGGAGAGATAGCACAGATACGCAGTATTTT. It translates to CASSQWGRDSTDTQYF.

Only a few counts were recorded for this clone. The chain employs TRBV10-2 and TRBJ2-1; D is undetermined. Germline assignment: CDR1 WSHSY and CDR2 SAAADI. The CDR3 is 13 residues long. Deletions cut 0 bases from V and 7 bases from J, with 7 bases between. Here the CDR3 reads CASSESWSNEQFF. The CDR3 DNA follows: TGCGCCAGCAGTGAGTCGTGGTCAAATGAGCAGTTCTTC.

CDR3 loop: CASSNDGGTAYEQYF. CDR3 nucleotides: TGTGCCAGCAGTAACGACGGCGGGACCGCCTACGAGCAGTACTTC. The chain joins TRBV28 to TRBJ2-7; D may be TRBD2 (6 bases). The CDR3 length is 15 residues. Germline values: CDR1 MDHEN, CDR2 SYDVKM. V dropped 5 bases and J dropped 2 bases, with 16 bases sitting between them.

J is TRBJ2-3 and V is TRBV19; D ambiguous. Trimming shortened V by 10 bases and J by 6 bases, and 17 bases separated the two germline ends. The V gene's germline CDR1 is LNHDA and CDR2 SQIVND (reference sequence). The length of the CDR3 is 13 residues. The CDR3 here is CATRSRLADTQYF. In nucleotides, the CDR3 is TGTGCCACCCGATCCCGTTTGGCGGATACGCAGTATTTT. Based on the CDR3 plus reference TRBV19 and TRBJ2-3, the full variable domain is DGGITQSPKYLFRKEGQNVTLSCEQNLNHDAMYWYRQDPGQGLRLIYYSQIVNDFQKGDIAEGYSVSREKKESFPLTVTSAQKNPTAFYLCATRSRLADTQYFGPGTRLTVL.

The V call is TRBV4-2, the J call TRBJ2-7; 10 bases agree with TRBD2. This CDR3 has 19 residues. Germline V gene lookup returns CDR1 LGHNA and CDR2 YNFKEQ. V gave up 0 bases and J gave up 1 base; unmatched junction bases: 12. The CDR3 loop reads CASSQEHPGGLAESYEQYF. DNA for the CDR3: TGTGCCAGCAGCCAAGAACACCCCGGAGGACTAGCGGAATCCTACGAGCAGTACTTC.

This chain uses TRBV7-2 with TRBJ1-1, with D perhaps TRBD1 (5 bases). The germline V gene has CDR1 SGHTA and CDR2 FQGNSA. The CDR3 runs 16 residues. V was clipped by 4 bases and J by 4 bases, with 19 bases between them. The CDR3 loop reads CASSSPGGGGLTEAFF. CDR3 DNA: TGTGCCAGCAGCTCCCCCGGTGGGGGTGGGCTCACTGAAGCTTTCTTT.

V gene TRBV5-6 combines with J gene TRBJ1-2; tentative D call: TRBD1 (6 bases). This CDR3 comprises 18 residues. The ends were cut back, 0 bases at V and 6 bases at J, with 24 bases in the middle. Germline V CDR1 and CDR2: SGHDT, YYEEEE. The CDR3 DNA is TGTGCCAGCAGCTTGGGGCTGGGGGCGAAGGGGTTGCGCGATGGCTACACCTTC. This sequence encodes CASSLGLGAKGLRDGYTF.

This clone was seen many times. The CDR3 reads CASSRTGGNYGYTF. The CDR3 nucleotides read TGTGCCAGCAGCCGGACAGGGGGTAACTATGGCTACACCTTC. V and J are TRBV7-2 and TRBJ1-2; 10 bases agree with TRBD1. CDR3 length: 14 amino acids. The ends lost 5 bases at V and 1 base at J; junction bases unmatched: 1. Germline V gives CDR1 SGHTA, CDR2 FQGNSA.

The chain carries TRBV15 and TRBJ1-1; D not resolved. Trimming cost V 0 bases and J 0 bases, with 11 bases left between them. CDR3 size: 16 residues. CDR1 LNHNV and CDR2 YYDKDF come from the germline V gene (reference sequence). The CDR3 sequence: CATSRDFAGLNTEAFF. The CDR3 nucleotides are TGTGCCACCAGCAGAGATTTTGCGGGGTTGAACACTGAAGCTTTCTTT.

The chain has TRBV5-1 and TRBJ2-3; either TRBD1 or TRBD2 may supply D (6 bases each). Deletions cut 0 bases from V and 2 bases from J, with 13 bases between. Germline V lookup: CDR1 SGHRS, CDR2 YFSETQ. This CDR3 has 16 residues. The DNA for the CDR3 is TGCGCCAGCAGCTTGGCCGAGGGGGGCATCACAGATACGCAGTATTTT. Protein product: CASSLAEGGITDTQYF.

The chain is built from TRBV7-3 and TRBJ2-7; no clear D. V dropped 2 bases and J dropped 4 bases, with 9 bases sitting between them. CDR3 length: 13 residues. The germline CDR1 and CDR2 sequences are SGHTA and FQGTGA. This CDR3 reads CASSLGPKYEQYF. The CDR3 region has the DNA TGTGCCAGCAGCTTAGGACCGAAGTACGAGCAGTACTTC.

The chain recombines TRBV28 with TRBJ2-2; D tentatively fits TRBD1 or TRBD2 (5 bases each). V was pared by 3 bases and J by 2 bases, with 7 bases between. The CDR3 sequence is 14 residues long. CDR1 is MDHEN and CDR2 is SYDVKM in the germline V gene. The CDR3 protein is CASSFGTNTGELFF. CDR3 in DNA: TGTGCCAGCAGTTTCGGGACCAACACCGGGGAGCTGTTTTTT. Looking up the rest from reference TRBV28 and TRBJ2-2 gives the full variable domain: DVKVTQSSRYLVKRTGEKVFLECVQDMDHENMFWYRQDPGLGLRLIYFSYDVKMKEKGDIPEGYSVSREKKERFSLILESASTNQTSMYLCASSFGTNTGELFFGEGSRLTVL.

The V and J genes are TRBV5-1 and TRBJ2-2; D unclear. The CDR3 has 16 amino acids. Deletions cut 4 bases from V and 6 bases from J, with 19 bases between. CDR1 is SGHRS and CDR2 is YFSETQ in the germline V gene. The CDR3 sequence: CASSRGWQDVPGELFF. CDR3 nucleotides: TGCGCCAGCAGCCGAGGTTGGCAGGACGTACCCGGGGAGCTGTTTTTT.